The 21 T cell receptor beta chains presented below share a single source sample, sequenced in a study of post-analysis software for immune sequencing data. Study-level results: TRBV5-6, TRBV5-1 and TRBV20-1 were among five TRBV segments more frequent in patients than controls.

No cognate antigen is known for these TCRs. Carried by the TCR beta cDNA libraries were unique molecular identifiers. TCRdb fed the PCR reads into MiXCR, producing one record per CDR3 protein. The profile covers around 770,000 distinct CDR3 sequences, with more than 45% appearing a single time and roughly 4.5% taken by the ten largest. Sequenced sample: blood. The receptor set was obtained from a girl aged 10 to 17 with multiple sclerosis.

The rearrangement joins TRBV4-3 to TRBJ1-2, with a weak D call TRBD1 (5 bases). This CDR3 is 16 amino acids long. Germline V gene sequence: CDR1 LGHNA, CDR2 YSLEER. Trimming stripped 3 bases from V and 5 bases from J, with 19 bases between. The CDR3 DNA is TGCGCCAGCAGCCATGTAGATCGGGACGGGGGGTATGGCTACACCTTC. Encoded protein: CASSHVDRDGGYGYTF.

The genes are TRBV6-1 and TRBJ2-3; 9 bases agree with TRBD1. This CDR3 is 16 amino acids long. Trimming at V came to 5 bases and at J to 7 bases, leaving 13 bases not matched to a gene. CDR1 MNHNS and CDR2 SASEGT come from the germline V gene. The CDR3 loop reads CASSPGTGGVLNTQYF. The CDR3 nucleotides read TGTGCCAGCAGTCCCGGAACAGGGGGCGTACTTAATACGCAGTATTTT.

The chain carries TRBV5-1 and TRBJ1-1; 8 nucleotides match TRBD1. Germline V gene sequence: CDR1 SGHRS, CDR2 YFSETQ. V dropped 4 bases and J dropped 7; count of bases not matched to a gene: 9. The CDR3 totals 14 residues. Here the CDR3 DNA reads TGCGCCAGCAGCAGAACAGGGGGAGCTGATGAAGCTTTCTTT. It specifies CASSRTGGADEAFF.

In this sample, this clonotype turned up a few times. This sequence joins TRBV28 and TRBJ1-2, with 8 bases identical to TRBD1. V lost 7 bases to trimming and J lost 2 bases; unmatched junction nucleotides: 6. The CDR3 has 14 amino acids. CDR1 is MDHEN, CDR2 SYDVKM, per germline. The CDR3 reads CASTPGGANYGYTF. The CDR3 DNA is TGTGCCAGCACCCCAGGGGGCGCAAACTATGGCTACACCTTC.

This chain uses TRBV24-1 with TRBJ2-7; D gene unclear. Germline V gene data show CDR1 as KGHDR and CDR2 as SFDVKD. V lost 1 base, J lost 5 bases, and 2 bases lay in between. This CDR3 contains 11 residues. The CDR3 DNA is TGTGCCACCAGTGATTTCGACGAGCAGTACTTC. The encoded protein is CATSDFDEQYF.

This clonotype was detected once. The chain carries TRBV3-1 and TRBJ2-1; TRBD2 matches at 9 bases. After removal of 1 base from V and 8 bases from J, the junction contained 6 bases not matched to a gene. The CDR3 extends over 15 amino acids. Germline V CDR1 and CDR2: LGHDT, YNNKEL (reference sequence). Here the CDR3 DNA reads TGTGCCAGCAGCCAAGCAGAGCGCGGGGGGGATGAGCAGTTCTTC. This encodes CASSQAERGGDEQFF.

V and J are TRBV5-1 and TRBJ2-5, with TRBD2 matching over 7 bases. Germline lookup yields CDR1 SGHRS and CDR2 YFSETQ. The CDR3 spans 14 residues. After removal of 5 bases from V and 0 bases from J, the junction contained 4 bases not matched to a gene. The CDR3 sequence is CASRGGMNQETQYF. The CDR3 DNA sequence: TGCGCCAGCAGGGGGGGGATGAACCAAGAGACCCAGTACTTC.

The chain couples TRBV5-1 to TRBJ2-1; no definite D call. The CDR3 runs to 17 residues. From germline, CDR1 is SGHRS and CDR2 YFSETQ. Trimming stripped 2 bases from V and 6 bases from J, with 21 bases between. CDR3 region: CASSFLYAKTLGNEQFF. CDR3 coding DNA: TGCGCCAGCAGCTTTTTGTATGCGAAAACCTTGGGCAATGAGCAGTTCTTC.

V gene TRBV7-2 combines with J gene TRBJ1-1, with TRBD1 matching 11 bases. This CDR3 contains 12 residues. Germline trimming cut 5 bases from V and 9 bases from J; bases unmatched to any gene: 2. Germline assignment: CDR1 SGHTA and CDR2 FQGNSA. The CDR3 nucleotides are TGTGCCAGCAGCCCGGACAGGGGGCAAGCTTTCTTT. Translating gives CASSPDRGQAFF.

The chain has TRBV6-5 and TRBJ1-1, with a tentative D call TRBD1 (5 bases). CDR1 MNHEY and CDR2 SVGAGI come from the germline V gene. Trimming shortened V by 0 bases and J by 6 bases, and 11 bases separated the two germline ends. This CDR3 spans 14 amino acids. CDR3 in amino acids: CASSYSRGNSEAFF. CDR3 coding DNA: TGTGCCAGCAGTTACTCTCGGGGGAATTCTGAAGCTTTCTTT.

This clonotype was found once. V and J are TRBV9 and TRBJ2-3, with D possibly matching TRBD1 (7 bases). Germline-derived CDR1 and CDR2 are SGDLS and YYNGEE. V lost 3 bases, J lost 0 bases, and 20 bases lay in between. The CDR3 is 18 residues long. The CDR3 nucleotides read TGTGCCAGCAGCGCCCGGCAGGGGGGCTATTCTAGCACAGATACGCAGTATTTT. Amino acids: CASSARQGGYSSTDTQYF.

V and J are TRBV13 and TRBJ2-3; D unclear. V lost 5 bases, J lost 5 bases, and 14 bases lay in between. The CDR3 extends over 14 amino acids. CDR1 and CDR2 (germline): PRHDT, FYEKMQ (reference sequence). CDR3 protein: CASSPWAAGDTQYF. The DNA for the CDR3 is TGTGCCAGCAGCCCCTGGGCCGCCGGAGATACGCAGTATTTT. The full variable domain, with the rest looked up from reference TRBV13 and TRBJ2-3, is AAGVIQSPRHLIKEKRETATLKCYPIPRHDTVYWYQQGPGQDPQFLISFYEKMQSDKGSIPDRFSAQQFSDYHSELNMSSLELGDSALYFCASSPWAAGDTQYFGPGTRLTVL.

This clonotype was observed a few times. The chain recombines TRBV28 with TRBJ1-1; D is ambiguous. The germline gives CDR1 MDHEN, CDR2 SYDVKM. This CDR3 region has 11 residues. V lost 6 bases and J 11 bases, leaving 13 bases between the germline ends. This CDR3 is CASSPARKAFF. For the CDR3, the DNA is TGTGCCAGCAGCCCGGCCCGGAAGGCTTTCTTT.

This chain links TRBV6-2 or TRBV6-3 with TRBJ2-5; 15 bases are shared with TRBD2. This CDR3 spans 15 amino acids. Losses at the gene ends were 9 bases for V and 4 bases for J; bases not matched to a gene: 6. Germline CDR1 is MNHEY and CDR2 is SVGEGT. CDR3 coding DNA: TGTGCCAGTGGACTAGCGGGAGGGTCCGGAGAGACCCAGTACTTC. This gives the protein CASGLAGGSGETQYF.

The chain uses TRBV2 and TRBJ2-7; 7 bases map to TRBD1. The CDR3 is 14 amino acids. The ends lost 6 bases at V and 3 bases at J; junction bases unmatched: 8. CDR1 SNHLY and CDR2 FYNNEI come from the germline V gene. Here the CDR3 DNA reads TGTGCCAGCAGCATCGGACAGGAATACTACGAGCAGTACTTC. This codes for CASSIGQEYYEQYF.

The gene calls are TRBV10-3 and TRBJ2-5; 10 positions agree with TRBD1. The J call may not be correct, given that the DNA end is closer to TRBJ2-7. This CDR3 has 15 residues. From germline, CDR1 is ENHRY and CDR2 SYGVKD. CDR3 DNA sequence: TGTGCCATCAAAAATGAAGGGGACAGGGGCTGCGAGCAGTACTTC. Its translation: CAIKNEGDRGCEQYF.

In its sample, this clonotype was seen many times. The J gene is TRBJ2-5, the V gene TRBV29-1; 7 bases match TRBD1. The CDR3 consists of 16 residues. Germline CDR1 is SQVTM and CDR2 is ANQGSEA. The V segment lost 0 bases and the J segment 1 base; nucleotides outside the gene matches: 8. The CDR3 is CSVEDWDSNLQETQYF. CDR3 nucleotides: TGCAGCGTTGAAGATTGGGACAGCAACCTCCAAGAGACCCAGTACTTC.

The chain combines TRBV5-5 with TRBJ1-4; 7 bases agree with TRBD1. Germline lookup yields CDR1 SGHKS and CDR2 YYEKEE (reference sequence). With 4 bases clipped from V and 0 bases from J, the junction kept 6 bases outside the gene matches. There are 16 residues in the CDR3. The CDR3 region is CASSIQGVTTNEKLFF. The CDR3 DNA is TGTGCCAGCAGCATCCAGGGGGTGACAACTAATGAAAAACTGTTTTTT.

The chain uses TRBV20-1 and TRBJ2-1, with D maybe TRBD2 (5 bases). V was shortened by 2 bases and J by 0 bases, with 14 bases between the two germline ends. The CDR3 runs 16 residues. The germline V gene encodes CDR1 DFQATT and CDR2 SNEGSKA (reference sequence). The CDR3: CSARPPRAVSYNEQFF. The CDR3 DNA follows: TGCAGTGCTAGACCGCCGCGGGCGGTCTCCTACAATGAGCAGTTCTTC.

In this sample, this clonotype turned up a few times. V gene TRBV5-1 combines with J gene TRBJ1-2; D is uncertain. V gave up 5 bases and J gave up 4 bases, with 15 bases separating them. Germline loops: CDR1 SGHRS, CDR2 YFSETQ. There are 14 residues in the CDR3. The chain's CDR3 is CASRWSSRLYGYTF. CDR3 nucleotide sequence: TGCGCCAGCAGGTGGAGCTCCCGGCTCTATGGCTACACCTTC. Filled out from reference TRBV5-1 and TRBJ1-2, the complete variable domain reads KAGVTQTPRYLIKTRGQQVTLSCSPISGHRSVSWYQQTPGQGLQFLFEYFSETQRNKGNFPGRFSGRQFSNSRSEMNVSTLELGDSALYLCASRWSSRLYGYTFGSGTRLTVV.

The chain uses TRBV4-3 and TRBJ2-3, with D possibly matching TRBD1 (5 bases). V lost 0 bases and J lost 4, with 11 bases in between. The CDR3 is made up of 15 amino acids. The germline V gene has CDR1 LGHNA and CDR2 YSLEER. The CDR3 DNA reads TGCGCCAGCAGCCAAGATTACCAGGGCGCAGATACGCAGTATTTT. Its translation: CASSQDYQGADTQYF.